A selection of T cell receptor beta chains follows, all from one sample in a study of cytomegalovirus exposure and HLA in healthy donors. Sequencing was performed with immunoSEQ multiplex PCR; in TCRdb, only in-frame clones are kept and a portion is missing. The sample lists under 200,000 clones, 60% to 80% seen once, with around 3% in the top ten. Sequenced sample: PBMCs. All receptors come from a female donor in good health and CMV-seronegative. Both conserved end residues are part of each CDR3. A D gene is named only where the DNA matches it firmly. Not every row has a clone size; where given, it reads once, few, many or a size class.

CASSQEEGGPPDTQYF	TGTGCCAGCAGCCAAGAAGAGGGAGGGCCCCCAGATACGCAGTATTTT	TRBV4-2	few	TRBJ2-3	TRBD2
CASSVGPSGQPQHF	TGTGCCAGCAGCGTAGGACCCTCGGGTCAGCCCCAGCATTTT	TRBV9	-	TRBJ1-5	-
CASSSTRPQLSEKLFF	TGTGCCAGCAGCTCAACCAGGCCCCAGCTCAGTGAAAAACTGTTTTTT	TRBV5-8	-	TRBJ1-4	-
CASSLGSSYNEQFF	TGTGCCAGCAGCTTAGGCAGCTCCTACAATGAGCAGTTCTTC	TRBV7-8	-	TRBJ2-1	-
CASSASGGHNEQFF	TGTGCCAGCAGCGCTAGCGGGGGACACAATGAGCAGTTCTTC	TRBV7-6	-	TRBJ2-1	TRBD2
CAVDNRGGNSYEQYF	TGTGCCGTTGATAATCGGGGGGGGAACTCCTACGAGCAGTACTTC	TRBV28	-	TRBJ2-7	TRBD2
CASSVRTGTSGGNEQFF	TGTGCCAGCAGCGTAAGAACCGGGACTAGCGGAGGGAATGAGCAGTTCTTC	TRBV9	few	TRBJ2-1	TRBD2
CASSLQGDLNTGELFF	TGCGCCAGCAGCCTACAGGGGGACCTCAACACCGGGGAGCTGTTTTTT	TRBV5-1	-	TRBJ2-2	TRBD1
CASSPGDRPPPDTQYF	TGTGCCAGCAGTCCAGGGGACAGGCCGCCGCCAGATACGCAGTATTTT	TRBV28	-	TRBJ2-3	TRBD1
CASSQDLADPAANYGYTF	TGCGCCAGCAGCCAAGACTTGGCCGATCCCGCAGCTAACTATGGCTACACCTTC	TRBV4-1	-	TRBJ1-2	-
CASSQDEGAGTGELFF	TGTGCCAGCAGCCAAGATGAGGGCGCGGGCACCGGGGAGCTGTTTTTT	TRBV4-2	-	TRBJ2-2	-
CASSALGAFEKLFF	TGTGCCAGCAGCGCATTGGGGGCCTTTGAAAAACTGTTTTTT	TRBV5-6	-	TRBJ1-4	-
CASSYETRRYEQYF	TGTGCCAGCAGTTACGAGACTAGGCGCTACGAGCAGTACTTC	TRBV6-6	-	TRBJ2-7	-
CASSPRQGATEAFF	TGTGCCAGCAGCCCTAGGCAGGGGGCAACTGAAGCTTTCTTT	TRBV6-5	-	TRBJ1-1	TRBD1
CASSQDLSAGQGVWEQYF	TGCGCCAGCAGCCAAGATTTATCGGCGGGACAGGGGGTATGGGAGCAGTACTTC	TRBV4-1	-	TRBJ2-7	TRBD1
CASSTGGQSFNEQFF	TGTGCCAGCAGCACGGGGGGCCAGAGTTTCAATGAGCAGTTCTTC	TRBV9	-	TRBJ2-1	-
CASSLARDTEAFF	TGCGCCAGCAGCTTGGCCCGGGACACTGAAGCTTTCTTT	TRBV5-1	-	TRBJ1-1	-
CASSVDGGSGANVLTF	TGTGCCAGCAGCGTAGATGGCGGCTCTGGGGCCAACGTCCTGACTTTC	TRBV9	-	TRBJ2-6	-
CASSQEILANTIYF	TGTGCCAGCAGCCAAGAAATCTTGGCCAACACCATATATTTT	TRBV14	-	TRBJ1-3	-
CASSDPRTGHNDEQFF	TGTGCCAGCAGTGATCCAAGGACAGGGCATAACGATGAGCAGTTCTTC	TRBV6-1	-	TRBJ2-1	TRBD1
CASSATGLGTGELFF	TGTGCCAGCAGCGCTACAGGGTTGGGCACCGGGGAGCTGTTTTTT	TRBV9	few	TRBJ2-2	-
CASSRQGIQETQYF	TGTGCCAGCAGTAGACAGGGAATTCAAGAGACCCAGTACTTC	TRBV2	-	TRBJ2-5	TRBD1
CASSLPTGTPSTDTQYF	TGTGCCAGCAGCTTACCTACCGGGACACCCTCCACAGATACGCAGTATTTT	TRBV7-9	-	TRBJ2-3	-